The clone carrying this T cell receptor beta chain was found a few times. Amplified regions were TCR beta CDR3 sequences from RNA transcripts. With the HTBI primer set, the TCR CDR3 went through a first round of RT-PCR. TCRdb re-called the multiplex PCR reads through MiXCR, storing one row per CDR3 protein. The table has hundreds of thousands of distinct CDR3 sequences, less than 25% seen once. The data derive from a study of T cells in Graves' hyperthyroidism and ophthalmopathy. The V gene end was trimmed by 5 bases and the J gene end by 0 bases; junction bases not matched to a gene: 10. This CDR3 contains 17 residues. Germline V gene lookup returns CDR1 KGHSH and CDR2 LQKENI.

The chain couples TRBV18 to TRBJ1-1; 9 bases agree with TRBD1. The TCR comes from a man younger than 40 with Graves' ophthalmopathy. Material: blood. CDR3 sequence reads: CASSSSLGQGMNTEAFF. CDR3 nucleotides: TGTGCCAGCTCATCATCATTAGGACAGGGGATGAACACTGAAGCTTTCTTT.